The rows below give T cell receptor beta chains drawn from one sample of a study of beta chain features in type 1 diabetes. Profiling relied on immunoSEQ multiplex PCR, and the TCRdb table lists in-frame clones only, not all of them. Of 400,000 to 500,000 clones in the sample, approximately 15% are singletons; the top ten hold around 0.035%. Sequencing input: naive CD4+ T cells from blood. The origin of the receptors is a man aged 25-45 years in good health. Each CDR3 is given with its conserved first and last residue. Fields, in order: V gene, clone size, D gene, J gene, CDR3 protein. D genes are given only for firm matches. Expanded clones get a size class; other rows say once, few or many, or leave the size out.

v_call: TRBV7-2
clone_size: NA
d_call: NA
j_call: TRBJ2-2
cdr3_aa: CASSLSTGWTGELFF

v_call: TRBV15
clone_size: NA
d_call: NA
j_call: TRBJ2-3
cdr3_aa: CATSSTRESADTQYF

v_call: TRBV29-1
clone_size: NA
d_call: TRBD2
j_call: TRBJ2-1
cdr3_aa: CSGARTSGGVYNEQFF

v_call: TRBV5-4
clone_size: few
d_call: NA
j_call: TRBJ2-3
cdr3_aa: CASSQGGALGTDTQYF

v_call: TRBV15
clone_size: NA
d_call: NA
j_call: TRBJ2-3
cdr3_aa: CATSRGTPDTQYF

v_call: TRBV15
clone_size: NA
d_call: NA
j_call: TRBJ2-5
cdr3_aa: CATSRRFGDYQETQYF

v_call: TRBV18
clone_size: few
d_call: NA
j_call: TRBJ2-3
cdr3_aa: CASSPPGGSTDTQYF

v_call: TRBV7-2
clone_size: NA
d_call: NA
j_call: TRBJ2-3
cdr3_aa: CASSRLGADTQYF

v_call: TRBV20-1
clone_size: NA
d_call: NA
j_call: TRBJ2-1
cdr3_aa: CSATDYNEQFF

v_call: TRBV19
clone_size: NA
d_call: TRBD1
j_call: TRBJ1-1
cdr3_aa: CASSRQGRGTEAFF

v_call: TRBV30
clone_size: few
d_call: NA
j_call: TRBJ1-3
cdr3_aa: CAWVDVATIYF

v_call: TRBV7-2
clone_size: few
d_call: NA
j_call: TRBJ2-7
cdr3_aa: CASSTGNSYEQYF

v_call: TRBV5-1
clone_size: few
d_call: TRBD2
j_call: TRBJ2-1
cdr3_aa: CASSLGTSGAYNEQFF

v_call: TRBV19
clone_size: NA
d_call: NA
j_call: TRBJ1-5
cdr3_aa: CASGVGPGGQPQHF

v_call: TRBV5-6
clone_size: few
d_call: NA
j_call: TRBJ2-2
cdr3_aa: CASSLRRGELFF

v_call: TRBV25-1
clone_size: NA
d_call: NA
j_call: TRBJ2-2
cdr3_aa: CASSVGTHTGELFF

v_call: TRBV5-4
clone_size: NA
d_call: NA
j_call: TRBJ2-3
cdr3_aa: CASSLAGGGKDTQYF

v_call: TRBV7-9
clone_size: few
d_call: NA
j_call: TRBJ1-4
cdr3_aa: CASSLAPTQGNEKLFF

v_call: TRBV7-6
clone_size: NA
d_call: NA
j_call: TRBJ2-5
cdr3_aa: CASSLGLNHRKGTQYF

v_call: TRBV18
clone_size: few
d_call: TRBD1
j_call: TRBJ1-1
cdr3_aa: CASSPMLDRGNTEAFF

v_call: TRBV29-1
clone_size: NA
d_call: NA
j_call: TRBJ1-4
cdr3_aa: CSASSRWEKLFF

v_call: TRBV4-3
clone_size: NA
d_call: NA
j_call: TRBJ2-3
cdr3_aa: CASSPQGTDTQYF